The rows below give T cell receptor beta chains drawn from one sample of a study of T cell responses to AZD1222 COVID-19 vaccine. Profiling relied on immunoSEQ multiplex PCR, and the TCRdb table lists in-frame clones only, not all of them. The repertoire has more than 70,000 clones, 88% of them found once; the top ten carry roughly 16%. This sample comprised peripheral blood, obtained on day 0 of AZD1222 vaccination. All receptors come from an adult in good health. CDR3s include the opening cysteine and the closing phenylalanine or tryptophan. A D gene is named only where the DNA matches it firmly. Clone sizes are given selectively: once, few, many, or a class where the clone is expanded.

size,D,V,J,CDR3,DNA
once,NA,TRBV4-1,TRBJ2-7,CASSQYREGSYEQYF,TGCGCCAGCAGCCAATACAGGGAGGGGTCCTACGAGCAGTACTTC
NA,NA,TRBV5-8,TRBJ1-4,CASSFKGPPNEKLFF,TGTGCCAGCAGCTTTAAGGGCCCTCCTAATGAAAAACTGTTTTTT
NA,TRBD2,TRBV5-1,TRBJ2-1,CASSPQALAGTNEQFF,TGCGCCAGCAGCCCCCAGGCGCTAGCGGGTACCAATGAGCAGTTCTTC
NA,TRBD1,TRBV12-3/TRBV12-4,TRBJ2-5,CASSDRAETQYF,TGTGCCAGCAGTGACAGGGCAGAGACCCAGTACTTC
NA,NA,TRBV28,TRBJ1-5,CASSRGTQSGQPQHF,TGTGCCAGCAGTCGAGGGACCCAGAGCGGTCAGCCCCAGCATTTT
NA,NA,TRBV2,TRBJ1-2,CASSEYPNYGYTF,TGTGCCAGCAGTGAATATCCTAACTATGGCTACACCTTC
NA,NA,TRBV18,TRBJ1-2,CASSPGSLYGYTF,TGTGCCAGCTCACCGGGCAGCCTCTATGGCTACACCTTC
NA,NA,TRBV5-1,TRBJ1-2,CASSAGDKYGYTF,TGCGCCAGCAGCGCGGGGGACAAGTATGGCTACACCTTC
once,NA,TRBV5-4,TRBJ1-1,CASSLRNTEAFF,TGTGCCAGCAGCTTGAGGAACACTGAAGCTTTCTTT
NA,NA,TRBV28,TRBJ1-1,CAIQWNTEAFF,TGTGCCATCCAGTGGAACACTGAAGCTTTCTTT
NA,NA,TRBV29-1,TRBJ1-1,CSVRVNTEAFF,TGCAGCGTTCGGGTGAACACTGAAGCTTTCTTT
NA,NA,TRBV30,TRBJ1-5,CAWSVVNTVSNQPQHF,TGTGCCTGGAGTGTAGTTAATACGGTTAGCAATCAGCCCCAGCATTTT
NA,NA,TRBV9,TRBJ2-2,CASSVGVNTGELFF,TGTGCCAGCAGCGTAGGGGTGAACACCGGGGAGCTGTTTTTT
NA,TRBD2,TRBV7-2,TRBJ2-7,CASSTRTSGYYEQYF,TGTGCCAGCAGCACCCGGACTAGCGGATACTACGAGCAGTACTTC
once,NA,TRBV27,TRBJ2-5,CASSSKSHQETQYF,TGTGCCAGCAGTTCTAAAAGTCACCAAGAGACCCAGTACTTC
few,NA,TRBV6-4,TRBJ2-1,CASSDSTSGSVVFF,TGTGCCAGCAGTGACTCTACGTCTGGGTCGGTAGTGTTCTTC